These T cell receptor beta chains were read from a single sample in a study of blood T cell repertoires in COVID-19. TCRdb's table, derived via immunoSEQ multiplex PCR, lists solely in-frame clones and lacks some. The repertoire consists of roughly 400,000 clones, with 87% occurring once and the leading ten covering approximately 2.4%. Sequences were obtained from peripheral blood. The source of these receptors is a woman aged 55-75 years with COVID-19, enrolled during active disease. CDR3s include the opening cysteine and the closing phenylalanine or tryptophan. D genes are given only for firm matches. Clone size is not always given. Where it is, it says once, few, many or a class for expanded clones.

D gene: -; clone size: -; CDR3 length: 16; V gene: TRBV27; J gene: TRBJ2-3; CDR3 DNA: TGTGCCAGCAGTTGGCGGGGTCTTGACAGATCCAATACGCAGTATTTT; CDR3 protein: CASSWRGLDRSNTQYF
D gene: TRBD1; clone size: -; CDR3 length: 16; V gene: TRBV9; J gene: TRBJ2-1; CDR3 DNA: TGTGCCAGCAGTTGGACACCGGGACAGGGAGTCAATGAGCAGTTCTTC; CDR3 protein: CASSWTPGQGVNEQFF
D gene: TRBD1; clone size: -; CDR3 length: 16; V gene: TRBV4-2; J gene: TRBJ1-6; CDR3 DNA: TGTGCCAGCAGCCAGGATAGGACAGGGGCAACAGGGACCCTCCACTTT; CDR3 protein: CASSQDRTGATGTLHF
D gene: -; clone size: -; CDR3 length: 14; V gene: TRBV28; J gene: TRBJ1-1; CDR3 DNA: TGTGCCAGCAGGGCGGGCGGGAGCGTGGCTGAAGCTTTCTTT; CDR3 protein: CASRAGGSVAEAFF
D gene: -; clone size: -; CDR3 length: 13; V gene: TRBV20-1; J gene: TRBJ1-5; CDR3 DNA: TGCAGTGCTAGTTACTCGCGCAATCAGCCCCAGCATTTT; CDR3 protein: CSASYSRNQPQHF
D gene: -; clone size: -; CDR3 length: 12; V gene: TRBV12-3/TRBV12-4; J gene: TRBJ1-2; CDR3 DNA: TGTGCCAGCAGTGGACAGTTCTATGGCTACACCTTC; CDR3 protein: CASSGQFYGYTF
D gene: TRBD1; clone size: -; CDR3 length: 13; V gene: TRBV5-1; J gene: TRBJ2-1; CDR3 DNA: TGCGCCAGCAGCTCTGGACAGGGGAATGAGCAGTTCTTC; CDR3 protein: CASSSGQGNEQFF
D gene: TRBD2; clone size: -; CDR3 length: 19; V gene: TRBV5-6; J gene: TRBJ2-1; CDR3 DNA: TGTGCCAGCAGCTTCTTCGGACGGAACCGCCTGGGAGCGGGGGGCCGAGAGTTCTTC; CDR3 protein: CASSFFGRNRLGAGGREFF
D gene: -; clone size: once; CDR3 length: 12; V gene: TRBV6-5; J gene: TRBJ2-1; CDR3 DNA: TGTGCCAGCAGTCTAACCTACAATGAGCAGTTCTTC; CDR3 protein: CASSLTYNEQFF
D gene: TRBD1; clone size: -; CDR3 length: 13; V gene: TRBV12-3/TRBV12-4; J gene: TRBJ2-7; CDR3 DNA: TGTGCCAGCAGTTACAGGGGGTCTTACGAGCAGTACTTC; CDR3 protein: CASSYRGSYEQYF
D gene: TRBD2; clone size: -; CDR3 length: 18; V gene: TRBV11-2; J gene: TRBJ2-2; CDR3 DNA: TGTGCCAGCAGTCAGGAATTTCTAGCGGGGGGACCTTCCGGGGAGCTGTTTTTT; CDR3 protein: CASSQEFLAGGPSGELFF
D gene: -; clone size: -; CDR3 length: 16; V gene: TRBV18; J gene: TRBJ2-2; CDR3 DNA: TGTGCCAGCTCAGACTTGCAGGGTCCGAACACCGGGGAGCTGTTTTTT; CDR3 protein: CASSDLQGPNTGELFF
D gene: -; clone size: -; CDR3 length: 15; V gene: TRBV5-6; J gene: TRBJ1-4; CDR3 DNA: TGTGCCAGCAGCTTGTTGGGACAATCTAGAGGGAAACTGTTTTTT; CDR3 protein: CASSLLGQSRGKLFF
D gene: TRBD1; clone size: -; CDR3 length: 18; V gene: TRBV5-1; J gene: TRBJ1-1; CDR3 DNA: TGCGCCAGCAGCCCCCAACAGGGGTTTGGTGGATTGAACACTGAAGCTTTCTTT; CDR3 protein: CASSPQQGFGGLNTEAFF
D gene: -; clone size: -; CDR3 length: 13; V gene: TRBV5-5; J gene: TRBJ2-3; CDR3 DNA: TGTGCCAGCAGCAGAGACAGGACAGATACGCAGTATTTT; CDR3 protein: CASSRDRTDTQYF
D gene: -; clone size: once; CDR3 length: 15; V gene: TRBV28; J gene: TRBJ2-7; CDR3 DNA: TGTGCCACCACACCCTATCAACCAACAGGGCCCGAGCAGTACTTC; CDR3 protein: CATTPYQPTGPEQYF
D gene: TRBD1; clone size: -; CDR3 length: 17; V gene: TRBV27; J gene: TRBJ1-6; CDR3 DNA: TGTGCCAGCAGTTTAAGACCGGTGACAGGGAGAAATTCACCCCTCCACTTT; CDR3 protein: CASSLRPVTGRNSPLHF
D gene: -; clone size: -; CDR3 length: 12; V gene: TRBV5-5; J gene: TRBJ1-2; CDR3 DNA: TGTGCCAGCAGCCCCCCGGGATATGGCTACACCTTC; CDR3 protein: CASSPPGYGYTF
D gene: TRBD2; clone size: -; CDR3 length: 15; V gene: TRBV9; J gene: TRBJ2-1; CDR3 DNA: TGTGCCAGCAGCGCAGGAGCGGGGGTGACTAATGAGCAGTTCTTC; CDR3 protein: CASSAGAGVTNEQFF
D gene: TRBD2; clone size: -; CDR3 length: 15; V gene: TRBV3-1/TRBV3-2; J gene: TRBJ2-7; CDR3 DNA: TGTGCCAGCAGCCCCGCTAGCGGGGGGGGGTACGAGCAGTACTTC; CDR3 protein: CASSPASGGGYEQYF
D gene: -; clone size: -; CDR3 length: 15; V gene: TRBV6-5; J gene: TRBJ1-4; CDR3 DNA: TGTGCCAGCAGCAACGTAGGGAGCCGGAATGAAAAACTGTTTTTT; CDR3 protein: CASSNVGSRNEKLFF
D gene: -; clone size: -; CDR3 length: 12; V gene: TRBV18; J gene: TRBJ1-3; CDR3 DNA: TGTGCCAGCTCACCTGAGGGAAACACCATATATTTT; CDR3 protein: CASSPEGNTIYF
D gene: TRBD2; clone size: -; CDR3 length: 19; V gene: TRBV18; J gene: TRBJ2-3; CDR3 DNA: TGTGCCAGCTCACCACTACCCCGAACTAGCGGGGCAAACACAGATACGCAGTATTTT; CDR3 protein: CASSPLPRTSGANTDTQYF
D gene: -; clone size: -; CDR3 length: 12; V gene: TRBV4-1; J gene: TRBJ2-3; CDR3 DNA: TGCGCCAGCAGCCAAGGAGTAGATACGCAGTATTTT; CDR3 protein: CASSQGVDTQYF
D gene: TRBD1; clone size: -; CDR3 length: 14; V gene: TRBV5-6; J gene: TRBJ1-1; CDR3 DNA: TGTGCCAGCAGCTTGGAACAGGGGCTCACTGAAGCTTTCTTT; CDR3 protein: CASSLEQGLTEAFF
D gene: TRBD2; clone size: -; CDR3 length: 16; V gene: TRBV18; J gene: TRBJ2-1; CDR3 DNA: TGTGCCAGCTCACCTACCGCTAGCGGTTCCTACAATGAGCAGTTCTTC; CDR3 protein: CASSPTASGSYNEQFF
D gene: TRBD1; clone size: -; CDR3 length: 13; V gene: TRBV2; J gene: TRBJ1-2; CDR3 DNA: TGTGCCAGCAGTCGGGACAGTAACTATGGCTACACCTTC; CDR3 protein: CASSRDSNYGYTF
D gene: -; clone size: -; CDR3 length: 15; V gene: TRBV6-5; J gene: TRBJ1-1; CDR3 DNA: TGTGCCAGCACCAACCAGGGGATAGGGTACACTGAAGCTTTCTTT; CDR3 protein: CASTNQGIGYTEAFF